A selection of T cell receptor beta chains follows, all from one sample in a study of shared clonotypes between healthy human individuals. The protocol was immunoSEQ multiplex PCR, while the TCRdb copy is restricted to in-frame clones and leaves out a portion. The table includes roughly 1,500,000 clones, around 98.5% detected once. Material: naive CD4+ T cells sorted from blood. Every receptor here comes from a man aged 30 to 45 in good health. The CDR3 runs from the conserved cysteine through the conserved F or W. The D gene is left open where the match is weak. Clone size appears in some rows only: once, few, many, or a class for an expanded clone.

CDR3 protein | CDR3 DNA | J gene | V gene | clone size | D gene
CASRERVNTGELFF | TGTGCCAGCAGGGAGAGGGTGAACACCGGGGAGCTGTTTTTT | TRBJ2-2 | TRBV6-1 | - | -
CASSPQQGANGNTIYF | TGTGCCAGCTCACCACAACAGGGGGCGAATGGAAACACCATATATTTT | TRBJ1-3 | TRBV18 | - | TRBD1
CASSKVGNYGYTF | TGTGCCAGCAGTAAAGTGGGTAACTATGGCTACACCTTC | TRBJ1-2 | TRBV25-1 | - | -
CASSLKGGGRFYNEQFF | TGTGCCAGCAGCTTAAAGGGAGGCGGGAGATTCTACAATGAGCAGTTCTTC | TRBJ2-1 | TRBV7-3 | - | TRBD2
CASSPMGAHTGELFF | TGTGCCAGCAGCCCAATGGGGGCCCACACCGGGGAGCTGTTTTTT | TRBJ2-2 | TRBV6-5 | - | -
CASSVRDRFWEKLFF | TGTGCCAGCAGCGTAAGGGACAGGTTCTGGGAAAAACTGTTTTTT | TRBJ1-4 | TRBV9 | - | TRBD1
CASSPTRNEQFF | TGTGCCAGCAGCCCCACACGGAATGAGCAGTTCTTC | TRBJ2-1 | TRBV7-9 | - | -
CASSQVHPTGELFF | TGTGCCAGCAGCCAAGTACACCCCACCGGGGAGCTGTTTTTT | TRBJ2-2 | TRBV14 | few | -
CAWSVKGYGELFF | TGTGCCTGGAGTGTAAAAGGTTACGGGGAGCTGTTTTTT | TRBJ2-2 | TRBV30 | - | -
CASQMNTGELFF | TGTGCCAGTCAAATGAACACCGGGGAGCTGTTTTTT | TRBJ2-2 | TRBV28 | - | -
CASSPTGTGYEQYF | TGTGCCAGCTCCCCAACCGGGACAGGGTACGAGCAGTACTTC | TRBJ2-7 | TRBV18 | - | TRBD1
CASSLRRTSGRSYEQYF | TGTGCCAGCAGCTTGCGCCGGACTAGCGGACGCTCCTACGAGCAGTACTTC | TRBJ2-7 | TRBV11-2 | - | TRBD2
CASSLSGQTSLRMRDTF | TGTGCCAGCAGTTTATCTGGCCAGACCAGCCTTCGGATGAGGGACACCTTC | TRBJ1-2 | TRBV28 | - | -
CATSREGYEQYF | TGTGCCACCAGCAGAGAGGGATACGAGCAGTACTTC | TRBJ2-7 | TRBV15 | - | -
CASSLARGTDTQYF | TGCGCCAGCAGCTTGGCCCGGGGCACAGATACGCAGTATTTT | TRBJ2-3 | TRBV5-1 | - | -
CASSSAYEEQYF | TGTGCCAGCAGTTCCGCTTACGAGGAGCAGTACTTC | TRBJ2-7 | TRBV28 | - | -
CASSIVNTRETQYF | TGTGCCAGTAGTATAGTGAACACGCGAGAGACCCAGTACTTC | TRBJ2-5 | TRBV19 | - | -
CASSVGTGTVGEQFF | TGTGCCAGCAGTGTCGGGACAGGGACAGTAGGTGAGCAGTTCTTC | TRBJ2-1 | TRBV2 | - | TRBD1
CASSLAGTYEQYF | TGTGCCAGCTCCTTAGCGGGAACCTACGAGCAGTACTTC | TRBJ2-7 | TRBV18 | - | TRBD2
CAWSGQRNTEAFF | TGTGCCTGGAGTGGCCAGAGGAACACTGAAGCTTTCTTT | TRBJ1-1 | TRBV30 | - | -
CASTQTPGNYGYTF | TGTGCCAGCACCCAGACGCCGGGAAATTATGGCTACACCTTC | TRBJ1-2 | TRBV6-5 | - | -
CAVRRGRGPQYF | TGTGCCGTCCGGAGGGGGCGGGGCCCGCAGTACTTC | TRBJ2-5 | TRBV7-6 | - | -
CSVRQGNEKLFF | TGCAGCGTTCGGCAGGGGAATGAAAAACTGTTTTTT | TRBJ1-4 | TRBV29-1 | - | -
CASSLVVGVGTDTQYF | TGTGCCAGCAGCTTAGTTGTGGGAGTGGGCACAGATACGCAGTATTTT | TRBJ2-3 | TRBV7-6 | - | -
CASRRYSNQPQHF | TGTGCCAGCAGGAGGTATAGCAATCAGCCCCAGCATTTT | TRBJ1-5 | TRBV28 | - | -
CASSFGSPYEQYF | TGCGCCAGCAGCTTTGGCAGCCCTTACGAGCAGTACTTC | TRBJ2-7 | TRBV5-1 | - | -
CASNGIPEKLFF | TGTGCCAGCAACGGGATTCCTGAAAAACTGTTTTTT | TRBJ1-4 | TRBV6-1 | - | -
CASSPSGTGIYEQYF | TGTGCCAGCAGTCCGTCGGGGACAGGGATCTACGAGCAGTACTTC | TRBJ2-7 | TRBV6-5 | - | TRBD1
CASSPGVGANVLTF | TGCGCCAGCAGCCCGGGAGTGGGGGCCAACGTCCTGACTTTC | TRBJ2-6 | TRBV5-1 | - | -
CASSLRLYNEQFF | TGCGCCAGCAGCTTGAGGCTGTACAATGAGCAGTTCTTC | TRBJ2-1 | TRBV5-1 | - | -
CASRLRLNISGANVLTF | TGTGCAAGTCGCTTAAGGTTAAACATTTCTGGGGCCAACGTCCTGACTTTC | TRBJ2-6 | TRBV12-2 | - | -
CASSFNLDEAGYTF | TGTGCCAGCTCCTTCAATTTAGACGAGGCTGGCTACACCTTC | TRBJ1-2 | TRBV18 | once | -
CASSLRDRGFNEQFF | TGTGCCAGCAGCCTCCGGGACAGGGGGTTTAATGAGCAGTTCTTC | TRBJ2-1 | TRBV6-1 | - | TRBD1
CASSERLGTSQETQYF | TGTGCCAGCAGTGAAAGACTCGGGACTAGCCAAGAGACCCAGTACTTC | TRBJ2-5 | TRBV25-1 | - | TRBD2
CASSLSRQGTQYF | TGTGCTAGCAGCTTAAGTCGACAGGGGACCCAGTACTTC | TRBJ2-5 | TRBV7-7 | - | TRBD1
CASSLGAEVQFF | TGTGCCAGCAGCTTAGGCGCGGAGGTGCAGTTCTTC | TRBJ2-1 | TRBV7-9 | - | -
CASSVVGSSYNEQFF | TGTGCCAGCAGCGTAGTGGGGAGCTCCTACAATGAGCAGTTCTTC | TRBJ2-1 | TRBV9 | - | -
CASSSIAGVTEAFF | TGTGCCAGCAGCTCCATAGCAGGGGTGACTGAAGCTTTCTTT | TRBJ1-1 | TRBV7-8 | - | -
CATSVETYNEQFF | TGCGCCACCAGCGTGGAGACCTACAATGAGCAGTTCTTC | TRBJ2-1 | TRBV5-1 | once | -
CASNKQGYYQPQHF | TGTGCCAGCAACAAACAGGGTTATTACCAGCCCCAGCATTTT | TRBJ1-5 | TRBV28 | - | -
CASNQDSSLYNEQFF | TGTGCCAGCAACCAGGACAGTTCCCTCTACAATGAGCAGTTCTTC | TRBJ2-1 | TRBV6-1 | once | -
CASSSGTGYNEQFF | TGTGCCAGCAGCTCTGGGACGGGGTACAATGAGCAGTTCTTC | TRBJ2-1 | TRBV7-9 | - | -
CASSPPGRGQANEQFF | TGTGCCAGCTCACCACCCGGGAGGGGGCAGGCCAATGAGCAGTTCTTC | TRBJ2-1 | TRBV18 | once | -
CASSLFTSGTTYNEQFF | TGCGCCAGCAGCTTGTTCACTAGCGGGACCACCTACAATGAGCAGTTCTTC | TRBJ2-1 | TRBV5-1 | - | TRBD2
CASSRSGILDRAETQYF | TGTGCCAGCAGCCGAAGCGGAATACTAGACAGGGCTGAGACCCAGTACTTC | TRBJ2-5 | TRBV14 | - | TRBD1
CASSVGLAGVFYNEQFF | TGCGCCAGCAGCGTCGGACTAGCGGGAGTCTTCTACAATGAGCAGTTCTTC | TRBJ2-1 | TRBV5-1 | - | TRBD2
CASSTPVWRGGADTQYF | TGCGCCAGCAGTACCCCAGTTTGGAGGGGGGGGGCAGATACGCAGTATTTT | TRBJ2-3 | TRBV10-2 | - | -
CASSRAGQGGEPQHF | TGCGCCAGCAGCAGGGCTGGCCAGGGCGGGGAGCCCCAGCATTTT | TRBJ1-5 | TRBV5-1 | - | -
CASGSTYNEQFF | TGCGCCAGCGGTTCGACCTACAATGAGCAGTTCTTC | TRBJ2-1 | TRBV5-1 | - | -
CASGFQTGTGGTEAFF | TGTGCTAGTGGTTTCCAGACCGGGACAGGGGGCACTGAAGCTTTCTTT | TRBJ1-1 | TRBV12-5 | - | TRBD1
CASSIHRGLNYGYTF | TGTGCCAGCAGTATTCACAGGGGGCTCAACTATGGCTACACCTTC | TRBJ1-2 | TRBV28 | - | TRBD1
CSAPHPDTQYF | TGCAGTGCACCCCATCCGGATACGCAGTATTTT | TRBJ2-3 | TRBV20-1 | once | -
CASSKGGQGRALSNQPQHF | TGTGCCAGCAGCAAAGGTGGGCAGGGCCGAGCCCTTAGCAATCAGCCCCAGCATTTT | TRBJ1-5 | TRBV21-1 | - | -
CASSLASTEAFF | TGTGCCAGCAGCCTGGCGAGCACTGAAGCTTTCTTT | TRBJ1-1 | TRBV6-6 | - | -
CASRTVYSNQPQHF | TGTGCCAGCAGGACGGTGTATAGCAATCAGCCCCAGCATTTT | TRBJ1-5 | TRBV27 | - | -
CASSPVGAVGETQYF | TGTGCCAGCAGCCCCGTAGGGGCCGTGGGAGAGACCCAGTACTTC | TRBJ2-5 | TRBV7-6 | - | -
CASSVQGASGRYTGELFF | TGTGCCAGCAGCGTACAAGGCGCTAGCGGGAGATACACCGGGGAGCTGTTTTTT | TRBJ2-2 | TRBV9 | - | TRBD2